Below, 11 T cell receptor beta chains from the same sample are listed, as sequenced in a study of T cell repertoires in ileal Crohn's disease. Method: immunoSEQ multiplex PCR; TCRdb's copy keeps in-frame clones and lacks some. The table records about 11,000 clones, about 70% of them present only once. Sequencing was performed on ileal tissue. These receptors originate from an adult with Crohn's disease.

The CDR3 is CASSFERHRTDTQYF. The CDR3 DNA is TGTGCCAGCAGCTTTGAACGACACAGGACAGATACGCAGTATTTT. The chain has TRBV13 and TRBJ2-3; possible D gene TRBD1, 5 bases. This CDR3 has 15 amino acids. Trimming cost V 3 bases and J 3 bases, with 13 bases left between them. Germline CDR1 and CDR2: PRHDT and FYEKMQ (reference sequence).

V and J are TRBV18 and TRBJ2-7, with 12 positions matching TRBD2. The junction had 7 bases not matched to a gene; V was cut back by 3 bases and J by 4 bases. The CDR3 sequence is 16 residues long. Germline CDR1 and CDR2: KGHSH and LQKENI. CDR3 DNA sequence: TGTGCCAGCTCACCCGGACTAGCGGGGAAAAGGTACGAGCAGTACTTC. Protein product: CASSPGLAGKRYEQYF.

This clone was seen a single time. The CDR3 sequence is CASSLIASTYNEQFF. CDR3 in DNA: TGTGCCAGCAGTTTAATCGCCAGTACCTACAATGAGCAGTTCTTC. The chain has TRBV27 and TRBJ2-1, with no clear D. The CDR3 covers 15 residues. Trimming removed 2 bases from V and 2 bases from J, with 10 bases in between. Per the germline V gene, CDR1 is MNHEY and CDR2 is SMNVEV (reference sequence).

Note on this clone: The DNA is omitted, as the CDR3 cannot be located on it reliably, and the CDR3 follows TCRdb's listing. The rearrangement uses TRBV2 and TRBJ2-2; the D call in the table, TRBD2, was not verified against the DNA. Germline values: CDR1 SNHLY, CDR2 FYNNEI. The CDR3 numbers 15 amino acids, ends counted. This CDR3 is CASSTSGGGTGELFF.

The V and J genes are TRBV4-2 and TRBJ2-3; 12 bases are a match to TRBD2. Germline V gene sequence: CDR1 LGHNA, CDR2 YNFKEQ. The CDR3 length is 18 residues. The V segment lost 3 bases and the J segment 6 bases; nucleotides outside the gene matches: 13. The CDR3 loop is CASSQTLTSGGREDTQYF. Written as DNA, the CDR3 is TGTGCCAGCAGCCAGACCCTGACTAGCGGGGGCCGAGAGGATACGCAGTATTTT.

This chain links TRBV6-5 with TRBJ2-5; TRBD2 agrees at 10 bases. Per the germline V gene, CDR1 is MNHEY and CDR2 is SVGAGI. V was clipped by 5 bases and J by 5 bases; unmatched bases: 5. CDR3 length: 14 residues. CDR3 nucleotide sequence: TGTGCCAGCAGTGCCAGCGGGGGGGGCGAGACCCAGTACTTC. The encoded protein is CASSASGGGETQYF.

The rearrangement uses TRBV7-9 and TRBJ2-7, with no clear D. Germline-derived CDR1 and CDR2 are SEHNR and FQNEAQ (reference sequence). The CDR3 length is 14 residues. V dropped 1 base and J dropped 2 bases, with 9 bases sitting between them. This CDR3 is CASSLGSSTYEQYF. The CDR3 DNA reads TGTGCCAGCAGCTTAGGGTCCTCTACCTACGAGCAGTACTTC.

This clone has only one observation. This chain uses TRBV5-1 with TRBJ1-5, with 9 bases fitting TRBD1. The CDR3 length is 16 residues. Germline loops: CDR1 SGHRS, CDR2 YFSETQ. V was pared by 4 bases and J by 3 bases, with 8 bases of the junction left unmatched. The CDR3 is CASSLGQGISNQPQHF. The CDR3 DNA follows: TGCGCCAGCAGCCTAGGACAGGGGATTTCCAATCAGCCCCAGCATTTT.

This clone was seen a few times. This chain connects TRBV6-4 to TRBJ1-5, with 8 positions matching TRBD1. This CDR3 has 14 amino acids. With V trimmed by 6 bases and J by 3 bases, 4 bases remained unmatched. Germline V gene lookup returns CDR1 MRHNA and CDR2 SNTAGT. The CDR3 region is CASRKTGDNQPQHF. The CDR3, as DNA: TGTGCCAGCAGAAAGACAGGGGACAATCAGCCCCAGCATTTT.

The V gene is TRBV7-2, the J gene TRBJ1-1; D unresolved. CDR3 size: 14 residues. The V and J ends lost 1 base and 1 base respectively, with 7 bases between them. Germline V CDR1 and CDR2: SGHTA, FQGNSA. The CDR3 sequence: CASSLGSRNTEAFF. CDR3 DNA sequence: TGTGCCAGCAGCTTAGGGTCCAGGAACACTGAAGCTTTCTTT.

The CDR3 sequence: CASSVLGNSEAFF. As DNA, the CDR3 is TGTGCCAGCAGCGTACTAGGAAACTCTGAAGCTTTCTTT. The chain is built from TRBV9 and TRBJ1-1; D uncertain. Trimming left V 1 base short and J 6 bases short, with 10 bases between. Germline V CDR1 and CDR2: SGDLS, YYNGEE. The CDR3 covers 13 residues.